This record covers a single T cell receptor (beta chain). The CDR3 contains 17 residues. Authors' data handling: Reference gene primer amplification gave estimated nucleated cell counts. Assay: immunoSEQ multiplex PCR; the TCRdb copy retains only in-frame clones and omits some. V, J and clone size are those of that table, while D and trimming were read from the DNA. The repertoire holds some 13,000 clones, with approximately 86% as singletons. This entry comes from a study of blood T cell repertoires in COVID-19. Background on the study: Acute and convalescent COVID-19 specimens originated in the United States, Italy and Spain. T cells, B-cell-depleted T cells, or PBMCs supplied cDNA or gDNA.

This chain connects TRBV21-1 to TRBJ2-5; the tabulated D call, TRBD1, remains unverified against the DNA. TRBV21-1 is a recognized pseudogene. Input material: peripheral blood. The clonotype originates from a man of 80 years or more with acute or convalescent COVID-19. This CDR3 reads CASSERSGTGLQETQYF. CDR3 DNA: TGTGCCAGCAGCGAACGGTCCGGGACAGGGCTCCAAGAGACCCAGTACTTC.